The 27 T cell receptor beta chains below all came from one sample that was sequenced in a study of T cell responses to AZD1222 COVID-19 vaccine. TCRdb's table, derived via immunoSEQ multiplex PCR, lists solely in-frame clones and lacks some. The table has over 120,000 clones, approximately 89% seen once. The material sequenced was peripheral blood, taken 28 days after the second AZD1222 dose. The receptors shown here come from an adult who received the AZD1222 COVID-19 vaccine.

This clone appeared a single time. The genes are TRBV7-8 and TRBJ1-5, with D possibly being TRBD1 (6 bases). V was trimmed by 3 bases and J by 0 bases, leaving 15 bases between them. CDR3 length: 17 amino acids. Germline assignment: CDR1 SGHVS and CDR2 FQNEAQ. CDR3 residues: CASSFHTGLNSNQPQHF. As DNA, the CDR3 is TGTGCCAGCAGCTTTCATACAGGGCTAAATAGCAATCAGCCCCAGCATTTT.

This sequence joins TRBV11-3 and TRBJ2-6; 10 positions agree with TRBD2. The CDR3 covers 18 residues. V gave up 5 bases and J gave up 0 bases; unmatched junction bases: 7. Germline CDR1 SGHNT, CDR2 YENEEA. The CDR3 coding sequence is TGTGCCAGCAGCCCCGGACTAGCGGCACGCTCTGGGGCCAACGTCCTGACTTTC. Translation: CASSPGLAARSGANVLTF. The entire variable domain, with the rest obtained from reference TRBV11-3 and TRBJ2-6, is as follows: EAGVVQSPRYKIIEKKQPVAFWCNPISGHNTLYWYLQNLGQGPELLIRYENEEAVDDSQLPKDRFSAERLKGVDSTLKIQPAELGDSAVYLCASSPGLAARSGANVLTFGAGSRLTVL.

The chain combines TRBV6-2 or TRBV6-3 with TRBJ1-5; D not resolved. The germline V gene has CDR1 MNHEY and CDR2 SVGEGT. CDR3 length: 14 amino acids. The V end lost 2 bases, the J end lost 5 bases, and 10 bases lay between the germline ends. Here the CDR3 reads CASSYQTYDQPQHF. CDR3 in DNA: TGTGCCAGCAGTTACCAGACGTATGATCAGCCCCAGCATTTT.

This sequence joins TRBV28 and TRBJ2-7, with TRBD1 matching 7 bases. The CDR3 runs 13 residues. J gave up 6 bases and V 6 bases, and 8 bases lay outside the gene matches. Germline V lookup: CDR1 MDHEN, CDR2 SYDVKM. CDR3 in DNA: TGTGCCAGCAGGACCGGGACAGCGAGCGAGCAGTACTTC. As protein: CASRTGTASEQYF.

V usage is TRBV14 and J usage is TRBJ1-6; D remains ambiguous. V lost 1 base, J lost 8 bases, and 9 bases lay in between. The CDR3 has 14 residues. The germline gives CDR1 SGHDN, CDR2 FVKESK. In DNA form, the CDR3 reads TGTGCCAGCAGCCAAGCAGGAAAGCATTCACCCCTCCACTTT. Translation: CASSQAGKHSPLHF.

This clone showed up just once. This chain uses TRBV7-2 with TRBJ2-3; D not resolved. This CDR3 is built from 15 residues. In germline, CDR1 is SGHTA, CDR2 FQGNSA. With 1 base removed from V and 2 bases from J, the gap between germline ends came to 10 bases. The CDR3 coding sequence is TGTGCCAGCAGCTTAGGGTTTGGGGTCACAGATACGCAGTATTTT. It specifies CASSLGFGVTDTQYF. Based on the CDR3 plus reference TRBV7-2 and TRBJ2-3, the full variable domain is GAGVSQSPSNKVTEKGKDVELRCDPISGHTALYWYRQSLGQGLEFLIYFQGNSAPDKSGLPSDRFSAERTGGSVSTLTIQRTQQEDSAVYLCASSLGFGVTDTQYFGPGTRLTVL.

The chain recombines TRBV6-2 or TRBV6-3 with TRBJ1-2; D ambiguous. Germline V gene sequence: CDR1 MNHEY, CDR2 SVGEGT. Trimming shortened V by 5 bases and J by 4 bases, and 17 bases separated the two germline ends. The CDR3 loop spans 15 amino acids. CDR3 sequence (DNA): TGTGCCAGCAGTAGAGGAACTCGTACCGTCTATGGCTACACCTTC. This gives the protein CASSRGTRTVYGYTF.

The chain recombines TRBV19 with TRBJ2-3; D ambiguous. The V end was cut by 5 bases, the J end by 0 bases, with 9 bases between. The CDR3 runs 14 residues. Germline loops: CDR1 LNHDA, CDR2 SQIVND (reference sequence). CDR3 region: CASSAQLSTDTQYF. CDR3 coding DNA: TGTGCCAGTAGTGCCCAGCTTAGCACAGATACGCAGTATTTT.

This sequence joins TRBV15 and TRBJ1-1; a weak D match, TRBD1 (5 bases). The length of the CDR3 is 16 residues. With 1 base removed from V and 0 bases from J, the gap between germline ends came to 12 bases. Germline CDR1 LNHNV, CDR2 YYDKDF (reference sequence). The CDR3 nucleotides read TGTGCCACCAGCAGAGGCCGTGGACACCTGAACACTGAAGCTTTCTTT. Amino acids: CATSRGRGHLNTEAFF.

The V gene is TRBV30, the J gene TRBJ2-2, with 12 bases matching TRBD2. V lost 0 bases and J lost 0; bases outside the gene matches: 11. The CDR3 runs 20 residues. Per the germline V gene, CDR1 is GTSNPN and CDR2 is SVGIG (reference sequence). CDR3 loop: CAWSVLRRTSGAPNTGELFF. The CDR3 DNA follows: TGTGCCTGGAGTGTACTTAGGCGGACTAGCGGGGCACCGAACACCGGGGAGCTGTTTTTT.

The genes are TRBV6-5 and TRBJ2-1; 11 nucleotides align to TRBD2. V shed 4 bases, J shed 4 bases, and the junction held 0 bases outside the gene matches. The CDR3 length is 14 residues. Germline V lookup: CDR1 MNHEY, CDR2 SVGAGI. This chain's CDR3 is CASSLAGGYNEQFF. CDR3 DNA sequence: TGTGCCAGCAGTTTAGCGGGAGGGTACAATGAGCAGTTCTTC.

The chain carries TRBV18 and TRBJ2-2; 8 bases match TRBD1. CDR3 length equals 15 residues. Germline values: CDR1 KGHSH, CDR2 LQKENI. With 3 bases clipped from V and 7 bases from J, the junction kept 7 bases outside the gene matches. The CDR3: CASSPDYRGSGELFF. The CDR3 DNA is TGTGCCAGCTCACCGGACTACAGGGGGAGCGGGGAGCTGTTTTTT. Supplemented by reference TRBV18 and TRBJ2-2, the full variable domain reads NAGVMQNPRHLVRRRGQEARLRCSPMKGHSHVYWYRQLPEEGLKFMVYLQKENIIDESGMPKERFSAEFPKEGPSILRIQQVVRGDSAAYFCASSPDYRGSGELFFGEGSRLTVL.

The V and J genes are TRBV5-1 and TRBJ2-5; D remains ambiguous. The V and J ends lost 1 base and 1 base respectively, with 8 bases between them. Germline V gene sequence: CDR1 SGHRS, CDR2 YFSETQ. This CDR3 has 14 amino acids. CDR3 DNA: TGCGCCAGCAGCTTGAGTGGTTTCCAAGAGACCCAGTACTTC. Its translation is CASSLSGFQETQYF.

The chain links TRBV11-2 to TRBJ1-1; D gene ambiguous. The CDR3 has 14 residues. Deletions cut 2 bases from V and 1 base from J, with 8 bases between. CDR1 and CDR2 (germline): SGHAT, FQNNGV. CDR3 in DNA: TGTGCCAGCAGCTTATTTTCCAAGAACACTGAAGCTTTCTTT. Translation: CASSLFSKNTEAFF.

The V and J genes are TRBV5-1 and TRBJ2-7, with TRBD2 matching 8 bases. Looked up from germline, CDR1 is SGHRS and CDR2 is YFSETQ. V lost 4 bases and J lost 6; bases outside the gene matches: 21. The CDR3 sequence is 18 residues long. CDR3 DNA sequence: TGCGCCAGCAGCATCACCCAGTTTCAGGGGACTAGGTCGAGCGAGCAGTACTTC. It yields the protein CASSITQFQGTRSSEQYF.

V is TRBV7-2 and J is TRBJ2-1; D is unresolved. The V and J ends lost 1 base and 10 bases respectively, with 11 bases between them. The length of the CDR3 is 13 residues. CDR1 is SGHTA, CDR2 FQGNSA, per germline. The CDR3 loop is CASSLDRAREQFF. The CDR3 bases are TGTGCCAGCAGCTTAGATCGGGCCAGGGAGCAGTTCTTC. The full variable domain, completed using reference TRBV7-2 and TRBJ2-1, is GAGVSQSPSNKVTEKGKDVELRCDPISGHTALYWYRQSLGQGLEFLIYFQGNSAPDKSGLPSDRFSAERTGGSVSTLTIQRTQQEDSAVYLCASSLDRAREQFFGPGTRLTVL.

The chain has TRBV27 and TRBJ2-7, with 7 bases that match TRBD2. V shed 5 bases and J 3 bases; nucleotides not matched to a gene: 13. The CDR3 contains 16 residues. Germline-derived CDR1 and CDR2 are MNHEY and SMNVEV (reference sequence). The CDR3 sequence: CASSLTWAGAFYEQYF. In DNA, the CDR3 is TGTGCCAGCAGTCTCACTTGGGCGGGAGCCTTCTACGAGCAGTACTTC.

J is TRBJ2-7 and V is TRBV10-3; D may be TRBD1 (6 bases). The germline CDR1 and CDR2 sequences are ENHRY and SYGVKD. This CDR3 comprises 16 residues. V shed 6 bases and J shed 2 bases, with 20 bases lying between them. In nucleotides, the CDR3 is TGTGCCATCAGCGATGACAGAGGGGGATTGGCCTACGAGCAGTACTTC. Residues: CAISDDRGGLAYEQYF.

The chain couples TRBV7-3 to TRBJ1-1; D is possibly TRBD1 (5 bases). V shed 2 bases and J shed 4 bases, with 8 bases lying between them. The CDR3 consists of 13 residues. Germline V gene data show CDR1 as SGHTA and CDR2 as FQGTGA. The CDR3 loop reads CASSLGGGTEAFF. In DNA, the CDR3 is TGTGCCAGCAGCTTAGGTGGGGGCACTGAAGCTTTCTTT.

V usage is TRBV4-3 and J usage is TRBJ1-1; D is unresolved. V was pared by 0 bases and J by 4 bases, with 12 bases between. Germline CDR1 and CDR2: LGHNA and YSLEER. This CDR3 has 15 residues. The chain's CDR3 is CASSQDSEAPTEAFF. DNA of the CDR3: TGCGCCAGCAGCCAAGATAGTGAGGCGCCCACTGAAGCTTTCTTT.

The rearrangement links TRBV6-2 or TRBV6-3 to TRBJ2-7; 7 bases match TRBD2. Germline CDR1 MNHEY, CDR2 SVGEGT. The V and J ends lost 2 bases and 5 bases, in that order; junction bases with no gene match: 9. CDR3 length: 15 amino acids. The CDR3 is CASSYGGSDPHEQYF. CDR3 in DNA: TGTGCCAGCAGTTACGGCGGGAGCGACCCCCACGAGCAGTACTTC.

The V gene is TRBV27, the J gene TRBJ2-7; D possibly uses TRBD1 or TRBD2 (5 bases each). The CDR3 consists of 15 residues. CDR1 is MNHEY, CDR2 SMNVEV, per germline (reference sequence). Trimming left V 5 bases short and J 6 bases short, with 20 bases between. The CDR3 nucleotides are TGTGCCAGCAGTCTGGGACCCCTGGGCATCCTCGAGCAGTACTTC. Its protein is CASSLGPLGILEQYF.

The V call is TRBV27, the J call TRBJ1-2; TRBD1 aligns across 11 bases. J was trimmed by 12 bases and V by 1 base; bases with no gene match: 4. The CDR3 is 13 residues long. Germline V gene sequence: CDR1 MNHEY, CDR2 SMNVEV (reference sequence). CDR3 amino acids: CASSLYGTGGNTF. The CDR3 coding sequence is TGTGCCAGCAGTTTATACGGGACAGGGGGAAACACCTTC.

This chain joins TRBV5-1 and TRBJ2-5, with 8 nucleotides matching TRBD2. Per germline, CDR1 SGHRS and CDR2 YFSETQ. The CDR3 is 15 amino acids. The junction had 9 bases not matched to a gene; V was cut back by 7 bases and J by 1 base. CDR3 DNA: TGCGCCAGCGTTCGGGGGGGCGGTGCCCAAGAGACCCAGTACTTC. Translation gives CASVRGGGAQETQYF.

The chain uses TRBV4-3 and TRBJ1-3; D is perhaps TRBD1 (6 bases). CDR1 and CDR2 (germline): LGHNA, YSLEER. The CDR3 length is 15 residues. V lost 3 bases and J lost 3, with 12 bases in between. The CDR3 here is CASSQMRQVGNTIYF. CDR3 DNA: TGCGCCAGCAGCCAGATGAGACAGGTTGGAAACACCATATATTTT.

This chain connects TRBV7-8 to TRBJ2-7; possible D gene TRBD2, 6 bases. The CDR3 length is 13 residues. CDR1 and CDR2 from the germline V gene are SGHVS and FQNEAQ. V shed 4 bases and J shed 3 bases, with 10 bases lying between them. The CDR3 DNA is TGTGCCAGCAGCTGGGGGACTGGCTACGAGCAGTACTTC. Amino acids: CASSWGTGYEQYF.

The chain joins TRBV4-1 to TRBJ2-7; 10 bases align to TRBD1. The CDR3 totals 15 residues. J was trimmed by 4 bases and V by 3 bases; bases with no gene match: 6. The germline V gene encodes CDR1 MGHRA and CDR2 YSYEKL. DNA of the CDR3: TGCGCCAGCAGCCAGTCTGGGACAGGGGTATACGAGCAGTACTTC. Protein product: CASSQSGTGVYEQYF.